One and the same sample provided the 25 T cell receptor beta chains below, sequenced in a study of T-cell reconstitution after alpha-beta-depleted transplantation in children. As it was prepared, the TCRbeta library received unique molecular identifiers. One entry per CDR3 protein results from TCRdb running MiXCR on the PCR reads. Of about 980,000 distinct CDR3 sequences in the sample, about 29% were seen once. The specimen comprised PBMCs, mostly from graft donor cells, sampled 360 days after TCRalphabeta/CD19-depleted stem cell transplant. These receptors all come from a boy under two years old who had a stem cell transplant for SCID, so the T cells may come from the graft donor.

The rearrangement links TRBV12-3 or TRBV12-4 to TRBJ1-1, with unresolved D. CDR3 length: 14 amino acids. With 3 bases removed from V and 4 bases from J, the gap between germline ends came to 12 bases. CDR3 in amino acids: CASSFQGSGTEAFF. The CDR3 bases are TGTGCCAGCAGTTTCCAAGGGTCGGGCACTGAAGCTTTCTTT.

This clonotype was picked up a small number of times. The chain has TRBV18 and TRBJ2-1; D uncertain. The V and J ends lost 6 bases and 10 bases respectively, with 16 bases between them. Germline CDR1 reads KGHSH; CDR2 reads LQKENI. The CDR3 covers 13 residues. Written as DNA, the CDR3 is TGTGCCAGCTCCTCATACCCGGTATGGGAGCAGTTCTTC. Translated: CASSSYPVWEQFF.

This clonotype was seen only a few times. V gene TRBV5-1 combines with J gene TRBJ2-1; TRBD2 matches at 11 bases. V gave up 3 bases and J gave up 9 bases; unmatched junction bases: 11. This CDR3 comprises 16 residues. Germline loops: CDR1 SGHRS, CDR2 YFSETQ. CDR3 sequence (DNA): TGCGCCAGCAGCTCGCAAACTAGCGGGGGTCGAGTTGAGCAGTTCTTC. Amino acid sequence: CASSSQTSGGRVEQFF.

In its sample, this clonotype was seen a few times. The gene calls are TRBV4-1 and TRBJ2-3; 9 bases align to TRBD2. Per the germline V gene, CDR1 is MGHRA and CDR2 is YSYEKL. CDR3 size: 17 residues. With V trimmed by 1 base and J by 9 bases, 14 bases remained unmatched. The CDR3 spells CASSQGVAGALGGTQYF. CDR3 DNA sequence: TGCGCCAGCAGCCAAGGCGTAGCGGGGGCGCTGGGAGGGACGCAGTATTTT.

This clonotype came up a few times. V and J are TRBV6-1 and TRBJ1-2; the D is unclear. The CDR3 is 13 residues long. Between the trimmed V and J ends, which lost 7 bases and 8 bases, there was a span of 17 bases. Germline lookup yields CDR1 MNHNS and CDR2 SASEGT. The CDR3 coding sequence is TGTGCCAGCACAAGTTCGACCCCGAAGGGCTACACCTTC. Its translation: CASTSSTPKGYTF.

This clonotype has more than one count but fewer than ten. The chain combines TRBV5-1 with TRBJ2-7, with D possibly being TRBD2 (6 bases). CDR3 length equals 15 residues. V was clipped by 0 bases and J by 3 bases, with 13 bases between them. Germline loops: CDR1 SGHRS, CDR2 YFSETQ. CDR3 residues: CASSLAGSGHYEQYF. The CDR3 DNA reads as TGCGCCAGCAGCTTGGCCGGGAGTGGACACTACGAGCAGTACTTC. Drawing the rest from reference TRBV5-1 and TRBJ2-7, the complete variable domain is KAGVTQTPRYLIKTRGQQVTLSCSPISGHRSVSWYQQTPGQGLQFLFEYFSETQRNKGNFPGRFSGRQFSNSRSEMNVSTLELGDSALYLCASSLAGSGHYEQYFGPGTRLTVT.

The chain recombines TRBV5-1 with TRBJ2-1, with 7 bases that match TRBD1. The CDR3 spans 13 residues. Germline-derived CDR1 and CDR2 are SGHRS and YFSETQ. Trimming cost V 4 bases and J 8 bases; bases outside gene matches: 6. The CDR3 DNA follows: TGCGCCAGCAGCCGCAGACAGGGCGATGAGCAGTTCTTC. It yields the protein CASSRRQGDEQFF.

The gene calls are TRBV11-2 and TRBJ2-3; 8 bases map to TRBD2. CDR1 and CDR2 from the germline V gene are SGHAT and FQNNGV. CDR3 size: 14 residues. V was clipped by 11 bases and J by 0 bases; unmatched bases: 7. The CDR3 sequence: CAVAGPLSTDTQYF. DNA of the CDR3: TGTGCCGTAGCGGGACCTCTGAGCACAGATACGCAGTATTTT.

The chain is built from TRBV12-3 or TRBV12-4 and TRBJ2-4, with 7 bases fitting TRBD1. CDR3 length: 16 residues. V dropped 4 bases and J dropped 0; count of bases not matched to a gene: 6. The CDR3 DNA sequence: TGTGCCAGCAGTTCCGGGACAGCCATAGCCAAAAACATTCAGTACTTC. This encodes CASSSGTAIAKNIQYF.

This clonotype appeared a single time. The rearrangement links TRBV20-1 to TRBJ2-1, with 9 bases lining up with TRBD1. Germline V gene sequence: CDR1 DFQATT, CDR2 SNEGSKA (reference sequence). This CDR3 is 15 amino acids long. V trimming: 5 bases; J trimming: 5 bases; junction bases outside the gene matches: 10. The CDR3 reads CSAAKTGGWNNEQFF. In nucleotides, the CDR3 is TGCAGTGCTGCGAAAACAGGGGGCTGGAACAATGAGCAGTTCTTC.

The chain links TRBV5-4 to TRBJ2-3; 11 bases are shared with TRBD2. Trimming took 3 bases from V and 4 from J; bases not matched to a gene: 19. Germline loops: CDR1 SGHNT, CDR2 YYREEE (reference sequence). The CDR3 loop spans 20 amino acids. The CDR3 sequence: CASSSAIGSGGAGGPDTQYF. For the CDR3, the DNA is TGTGCCAGCAGCTCCGCAATTGGTAGCGGGGGGGCCGGGGGTCCAGATACGCAGTATTTT.

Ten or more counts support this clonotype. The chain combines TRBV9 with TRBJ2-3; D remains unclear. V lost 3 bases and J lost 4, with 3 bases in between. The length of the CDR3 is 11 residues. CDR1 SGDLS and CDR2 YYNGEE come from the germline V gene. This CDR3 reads CASSAADTQYF. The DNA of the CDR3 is TGTGCCAGCAGCGCAGCAGATACGCAGTATTTT.

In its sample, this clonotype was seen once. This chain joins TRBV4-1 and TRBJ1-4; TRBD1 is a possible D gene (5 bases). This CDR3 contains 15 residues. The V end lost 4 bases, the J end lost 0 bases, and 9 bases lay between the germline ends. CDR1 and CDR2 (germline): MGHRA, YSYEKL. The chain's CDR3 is CASSLRDSTNEKLFF. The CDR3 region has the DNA TGCGCCAGCAGCCTTAGGGACTCAACTAATGAAAAACTGTTTTTT.

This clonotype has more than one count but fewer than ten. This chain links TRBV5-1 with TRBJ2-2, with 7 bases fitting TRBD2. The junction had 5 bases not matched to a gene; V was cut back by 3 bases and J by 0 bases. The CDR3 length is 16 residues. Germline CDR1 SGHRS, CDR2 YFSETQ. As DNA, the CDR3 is TGCGCCAGCAGCTACCCTAGCGGATCGAACACCGGGGAGCTGTTTTTT. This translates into CASSYPSGSNTGELFF.

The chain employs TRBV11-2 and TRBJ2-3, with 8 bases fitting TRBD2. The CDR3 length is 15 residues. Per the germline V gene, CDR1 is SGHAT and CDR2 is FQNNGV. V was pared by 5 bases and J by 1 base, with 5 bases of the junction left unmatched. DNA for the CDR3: TGTGCCAGCAGCCCCTTAGCGGGGCGCACAGATACGCAGTATTTT. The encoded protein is CASSPLAGRTDTQYF.

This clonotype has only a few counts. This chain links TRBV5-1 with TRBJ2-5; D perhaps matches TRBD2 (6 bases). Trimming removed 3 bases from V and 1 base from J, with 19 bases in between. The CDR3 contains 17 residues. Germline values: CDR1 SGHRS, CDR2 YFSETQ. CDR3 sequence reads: CASSYHLRELIQETQYF. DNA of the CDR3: TGCGCCAGCAGCTATCACTTACGGGAGTTAATCCAAGAGACCCAGTACTTC.

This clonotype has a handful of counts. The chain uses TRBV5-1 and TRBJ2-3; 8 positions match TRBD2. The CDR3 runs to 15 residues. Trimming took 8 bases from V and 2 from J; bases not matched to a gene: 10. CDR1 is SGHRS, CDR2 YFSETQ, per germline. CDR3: CASTAGGRNTDTQYF. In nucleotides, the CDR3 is TGCGCCAGTACCGCGGGAGGACGGAACACAGATACGCAGTATTTT.

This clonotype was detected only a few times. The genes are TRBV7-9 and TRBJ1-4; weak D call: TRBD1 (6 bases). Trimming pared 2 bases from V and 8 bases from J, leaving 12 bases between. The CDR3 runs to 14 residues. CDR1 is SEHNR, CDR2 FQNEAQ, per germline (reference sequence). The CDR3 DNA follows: TGTGCCAGCAGCTTACAACAGGGAGGAGAAAAACTGTTTTTT. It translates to CASSLQQGGEKLFF.

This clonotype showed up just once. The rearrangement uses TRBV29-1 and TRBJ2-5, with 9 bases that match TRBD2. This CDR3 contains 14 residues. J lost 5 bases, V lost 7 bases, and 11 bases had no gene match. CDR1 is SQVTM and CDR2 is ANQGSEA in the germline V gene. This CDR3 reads CSALGSGGLETQYF. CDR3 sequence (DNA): TGCAGCGCCCTGGGAAGCGGGGGGTTGGAGACCCAGTACTTC.

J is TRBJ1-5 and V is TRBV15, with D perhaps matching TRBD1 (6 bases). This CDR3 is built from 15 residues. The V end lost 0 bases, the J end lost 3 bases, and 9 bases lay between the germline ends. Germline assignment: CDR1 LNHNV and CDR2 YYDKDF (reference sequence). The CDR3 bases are TGTGCCACCAGCAGAGATGGGGGGCCCAATCAGCCCCAGCATTTT. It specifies CATSRDGGPNQPQHF.

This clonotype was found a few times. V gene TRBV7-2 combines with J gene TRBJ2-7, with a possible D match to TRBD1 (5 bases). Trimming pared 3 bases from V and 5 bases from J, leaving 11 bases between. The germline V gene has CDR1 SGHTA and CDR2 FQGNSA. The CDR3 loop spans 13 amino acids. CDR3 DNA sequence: TGTGCCAGCAGCTTGGTAGGGGCCGACGAGCAGTACTTC. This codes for CASSLVGADEQYF.

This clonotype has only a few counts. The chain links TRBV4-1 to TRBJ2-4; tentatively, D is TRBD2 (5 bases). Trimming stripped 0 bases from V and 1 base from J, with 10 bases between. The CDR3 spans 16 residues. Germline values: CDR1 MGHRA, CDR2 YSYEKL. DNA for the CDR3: TGCGCCAGCAGCCAAGAGCGGGCGAAGGCCAAAAACATTCAGTACTTC. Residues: CASSQERAKAKNIQYF.

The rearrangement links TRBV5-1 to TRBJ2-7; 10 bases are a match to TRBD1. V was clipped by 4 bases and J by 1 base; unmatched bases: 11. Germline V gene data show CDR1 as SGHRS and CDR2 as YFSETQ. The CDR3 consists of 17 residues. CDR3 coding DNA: TGCGCCAGCAGCCGTACTCGACAGGGGGCCGGATCCTACGAGCAGTACTTC. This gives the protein CASSRTRQGAGSYEQYF.

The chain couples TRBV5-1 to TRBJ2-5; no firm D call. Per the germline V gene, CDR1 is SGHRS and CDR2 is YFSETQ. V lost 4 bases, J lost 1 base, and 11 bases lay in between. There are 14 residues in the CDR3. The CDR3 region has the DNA TGCGCCAGCAGCCCGACGAACGCCCAAGAGACCCAGTACTTC. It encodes CASSPTNAQETQYF.

The CDR3 reads CASSFDRLHLTYNEQFF. The CDR3 DNA sequence: TGTGCCAGCAGCTTCGATAGACTACACCTGACCTACAATGAGCAGTTCTTC. V usage is TRBV5-5 and J usage is TRBJ2-1, with TRBD2 as a possible D gene (5 bases). The germline V gene encodes CDR1 SGHKS and CDR2 YYEKEE (reference sequence). This CDR3 is 17 amino acids long. Trimming pared 2 bases from V and 2 bases from J, leaving 17 bases between.